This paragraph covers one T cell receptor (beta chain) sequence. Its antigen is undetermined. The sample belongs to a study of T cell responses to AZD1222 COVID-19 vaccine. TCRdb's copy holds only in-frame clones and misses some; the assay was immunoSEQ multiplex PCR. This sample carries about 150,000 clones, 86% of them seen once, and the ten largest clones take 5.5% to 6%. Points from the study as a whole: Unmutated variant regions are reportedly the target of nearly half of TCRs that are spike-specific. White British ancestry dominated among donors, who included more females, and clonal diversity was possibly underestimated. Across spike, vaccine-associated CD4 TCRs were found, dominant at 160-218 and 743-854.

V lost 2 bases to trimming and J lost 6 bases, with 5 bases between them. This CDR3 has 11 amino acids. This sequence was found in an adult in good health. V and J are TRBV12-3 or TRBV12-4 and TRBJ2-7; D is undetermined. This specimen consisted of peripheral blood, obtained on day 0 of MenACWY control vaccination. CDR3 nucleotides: TGTGCCAGCAGTTTAACGAGCGAGCAGTACTTC. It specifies CASSLTSEQYF.